The 27 T cell receptor beta chains reported below all come from one sample, sequenced in a study of blood T cells in healthy people across ages. A second about 7 to 11 cycle PCR used barcoded and J-beta primers. TCRdb re-analysed the 5' RACE reads in MiXCR, keeping a single row per CDR3 protein. The sample holds about 730,000 distinct CDR3 sequences, roughly 47% seen once. The sequenced sample was blood. These receptors were obtained from a woman aged 55-69 years in good health.

This clonotype has only a few counts. The rearrangement joins TRBV27 to TRBJ1-6; 10 bases fit TRBD1. From germline, CDR1 is MNHEY and CDR2 SMNVEV (reference sequence). Losses at the gene ends were 3 bases for V and 8 bases for J; bases not matched to a gene: 4. This CDR3 contains 15 residues. DNA of the CDR3: TGTGCCAGCAGTTTCGGGACAGGGGTTGATTCACCCCTCCACTTT. It specifies CASSFGTGVDSPLHF.

In this sample, this clonotype turned up many times. The chain uses TRBV7-2 and TRBJ2-3, with 9 bases matching TRBD1. This CDR3 comprises 13 residues. Germline V gene lookup returns CDR1 SGHTA and CDR2 FQGNSA. Germline trimming cut 7 bases from V and 3 bases from J; bases unmatched to any gene: 2. CDR3 amino acids: CASKQGATDTQYF. In DNA form, the CDR3 reads TGTGCCAGCAAACAGGGGGCTACAGATACGCAGTATTTT.

Points on this clonotype: At one end, the junction sequence differs from germline, possibly due to a read error. The V call is TRBV7-2, the J call TRBJ2-3; 11 bases line up with TRBD2. Germline V gene sequence: CDR1 SGHTA, CDR2 FQGNSA. The CDR3 spans 16 residues. CDR3 protein: CASSLVLAGATDMQYF. CDR3 sequence (DNA): TGTGCCAGCAGCTTAGTACTAGCGGGGGCCACAGATATGCAGTATTTT.

In regard to this clonotype: The junction does not match germline at one end; this may be a read error. The rearrangement joins TRBV7-2 to TRBJ2-2, with D possibly being TRBD2 (5 bases). Germline CDR1 reads SGHTA; CDR2 reads FQGNSA. The CDR3 loop spans 16 amino acids. In nucleotides, the CDR3 is TGTGCCGGCAGCCCCCTGGCGGGTTCGGGCACCGGGGAGCTGTTTTTT. Translating it yields CAGSPLAGSGTGELFF.

The DNA of the CDR3 is TGTGCCAGCAGCTCCACCCTAGCGGGCAGGTACAATGAGCAGTTCTTC. Encoded protein: CASSSTLAGRYNEQFF. This chain links TRBV7-2 with TRBJ2-1; 8 bases agree with TRBD2. V lost 4 bases to trimming and J lost 4 bases; unmatched junction nucleotides: 9. Per the germline V gene, CDR1 is SGHTA and CDR2 is FQGNSA. The CDR3 extends over 16 amino acids.

On this clonotype itself: Possible read error: a much larger clone is one base away. This rearrangement joins TRBV11-2 to TRBJ2-6; D may be TRBD1 or TRBD2 (5 bases each). CDR3 size: 20 residues. V lost 1 base, J lost 2 bases, and 21 bases lay in between. The germline V gene has CDR1 SGHAT and CDR2 FQNNGV. CDR3 region: CASSLVVGRIFGPGANVLTF. DNA for the CDR3: TGTGCCAGCAGCTTAGTAGTGGGACGGATATTTGGCCCTGGGGCCAACGTCCTGACTTTC. Using reference TRBV11-2 and TRBJ2-6 for the parts outside the CDR3, the full variable domain is EAGVAQSPRYKIIEKRQSVAFWCNPISGHATLYWYQQILGQGPKLLIQFQNNGVVDDSQLPKDRFSAERLKGVDSTLKIQPAKLEDSAVYLCASSLVVGRIFGPGANVLTFGAGSRLTVL.

This clonotype was found a few times. The gene calls are TRBV6-5 and TRBJ2-7; maybe TRBD2 (6 bases). V lost 2 bases and J lost 7, with 15 bases in between. The CDR3 spans 14 residues. Germline V gives CDR1 MNHEY, CDR2 SVGAGI. The CDR3 nucleotides are TGTGCCAGCAGTTACCGGCTCGCTAGCGATGAGCAGTACTTC. Translated: CASSYRLASDEQYF.

This clonotype appeared a few times. The J gene is TRBJ1-2, the V gene TRBV2; no definite D call. Trimming left V 0 bases short and J 4 bases short, with 6 bases between. CDR3 length: 13 amino acids. Per the germline V gene, CDR1 is SNHLY and CDR2 is FYNNEI. The CDR3 DNA sequence: TGTGCCAGCAGTGAAGCCGAAGTCTATGGCTACACCTTC. Its protein product is CASSEAEVYGYTF. Supplemented by reference TRBV2 and TRBJ1-2, the full variable domain reads EPEVTQTPSHQVTQMGQEVILRCVPISNHLYFYWYRQILGQKVEFLVSFYNNEISEKSEIFDDQFSVERPDGSNFTLKIRSTKLEDSAMYFCASSEAEVYGYTFGSGTRLTVV.

The sample holds many counts of this clonotype. The rearrangement links TRBV20-1 to TRBJ1-2; D uncertain. From germline, CDR1 is DFQATT and CDR2 SNEGSKA (reference sequence). Trimming stripped 5 bases from V and 3 bases from J, with 13 bases between. This CDR3 is built from 13 residues. DNA for the CDR3: TGCAGTGCTTCCCTCGGGAGGGACTATGGCTACACCTTC. It encodes CSASLGRDYGYTF.

There are a few counts of this clonotype. The J gene is TRBJ2-7, the V gene TRBV3-1, with D perhaps TRBD1 (6 bases). The CDR3 loop spans 14 amino acids. V lost 2 bases, J lost 1 base, and 9 bases lay in between. Germline CDR1 and CDR2: LGHDT and YNNKEL (reference sequence). DNA for the CDR3: TGTGCCAGCAGCCAAATCACAGGGTCCTACGAGCAGTACTTC. Translated, it gives CASSQITGSYEQYF.

The chain joins TRBV7-3 to TRBJ2-3, with TRBD2 matching over 9 bases. The ends lost 8 bases at V and 0 bases at J; junction bases unmatched: 9. This CDR3 is built from 16 residues. Germline V gene sequence: CDR1 SGHTA, CDR2 FQGTGA. The CDR3 DNA sequence: TGTGCCAGCGAAGTGAGGCGGGGGGGGAGCACAGATACGCAGTATTTT. Translating gives CASEVRRGGSTDTQYF.

This sequence joins TRBV20-1 and TRBJ1-5; no definite D call. The CDR3 runs 15 residues. Trimming shortened V by 2 bases and J by 0 bases, and 11 bases separated the two germline ends. Germline loops: CDR1 DFQATT, CDR2 SNEGSKA (reference sequence). The CDR3 DNA is TGCAGTGCTAGAAAGGCGTACAGTAGCAATCAGCCCCAGCATTTT. Encoded protein: CSARKAYSSNQPQHF.

At least ten counts were recorded for this clonotype. The rearrangement links TRBV20-1 to TRBJ2-6; TRBD1 aligns across 8 bases. The CDR3 covers 16 residues. V shed 6 bases and J 0 bases; nucleotides not matched to a gene: 7. Germline V gene data show CDR1 as DFQATT and CDR2 as SNEGSKA (reference sequence). The CDR3 nucleotides are TGCAGTGCAGACAGGGGCGCCTTCTCTGGGGCCAACGTCCTGACTTTC. Translated, it gives CSADRGAFSGANVLTF.

Only a few counts were recorded for this clonotype. The J gene is TRBJ2-5, the V gene TRBV5-1; either TRBD1 or TRBD2 may supply D (6 bases each). Germline loops: CDR1 SGHRS, CDR2 YFSETQ. The CDR3 runs to 16 residues. V was cut by 0 bases and J by 5 bases, with 17 bases left in between. For the CDR3, the DNA is TGCGCCAGCAGCTTGGGACCGGGGGCCTCAGGGGAGACCCAGTACTTC. It codes for CASSLGPGASGETQYF.

Concerning this clonotype: One junction end does not reproduce the germline sequence, and a read error may be involved. The chain joins TRBV12-3 or TRBV12-4 to TRBJ2-1; 14 positions agree with TRBD2. The CDR3 totals 20 residues. The CDR3 DNA is TGTGCCAGCAGTTTAGTCTTGAGGGGACTAGCGGGAGAGGCTAACAATGAACAGTTCTTC. Protein: CASSLVLRGLAGEANNEQFF.

This clonotype was detected a few times. This chain uses TRBV5-1 with TRBJ2-1; TRBD1 aligns across 9 bases. V dropped 6 bases and J dropped 4; count of bases not matched to a gene: 8. Germline-derived CDR1 and CDR2 are SGHRS and YFSETQ. The CDR3 covers 15 residues. The CDR3 protein is CASNPGTGPYNEQFF. Here the CDR3 DNA reads TGCGCCAGCAACCCCGGGACAGGGCCATACAATGAGCAGTTCTTC.

The chain is built from TRBV12-3 or TRBV12-4 and TRBJ2-3; D not certain. Deletions cut 10 bases from V and 9 bases from J, with 17 bases between. The CDR3 covers 12 residues. CDR3 DNA: TGTGCCACGCTGGGCATATCAGGAACGCAGTATTTT. This translates into CATLGISGTQYF.

This clonotype showed up just a few times. The junction departs from the called germline gene at one end, perhaps through a read error. The chain joins TRBV4-1 to TRBJ2-1; 7 bases are shared with TRBD1. The CDR3 covers 16 residues. Germline CDR1 reads MGHRA; CDR2 reads YSYEKL. CDR3 DNA: TGCGCCAGCAGACAAGATCCGAACAGGGGCTACAATGAGCAGTTCTTC. This encodes CASRQDPNRGYNEQFF.

This clonotype came up a few times. This chain connects TRBV20-1 to TRBJ1-6; 7 bases align to TRBD1. The CDR3 extends over 16 amino acids. V trimming: 6 bases; J trimming: 5 bases; junction bases outside the gene matches: 13. CDR1 and CDR2 (germline): DFQATT, SNEGSKA (reference sequence). The CDR3 sequence: CSAQTLGGTDNSPLHF. The CDR3 nucleotides read TGCAGTGCGCAAACCCTGGGCGGGACAGATAATTCACCCCTCCACTTT.

In its sample, this clonotype was seen many times. The chain's CDR3 is CAISDLDSRHRETQYF. CDR3 bases: TGTGCCATCAGTGACTTGGACAGCAGACATAGAGAGACCCAGTACTTC. The chain combines TRBV10-3 with TRBJ2-5, with a weak D call TRBD1 (6 bases). The CDR3 has 16 amino acids. Germline V CDR1 and CDR2: ENHRY, SYGVKD. V lost 3 bases to trimming and J lost 4 bases, with 18 bases between them.

This clonotype was counted between two and nine times. This sequence joins TRBV6-2 or TRBV6-3 and TRBJ2-1, with 13 bases that match TRBD2. This CDR3 comprises 15 residues. V shed 6 bases and J 2 bases; nucleotides not matched to a gene: 1. Germline CDR1 and CDR2: MNHEY and SVGEGT. CDR3 DNA: TGTGCCAGCAGGACTAGCGGGAGGCCCTACAATGAGCAGTTCTTC. The encoded protein is CASRTSGRPYNEQFF.

The rearrangement links TRBV6-6 to TRBJ2-1; TRBD2 matches at 10 bases. There are 17 residues in the CDR3. The germline V gene has CDR1 MNHNY and CDR2 SVGAGI (reference sequence). The junction had 4 bases not matched to a gene; V was cut back by 0 bases and J by 2 bases. The CDR3 DNA sequence: TGTGCCAGCAGTTACTCGCCTAGCGGGAGCCCCTACAATGAGCAGTTCTTC. This gives the protein CASSYSPSGSPYNEQFF.

Notes on this clonotype: A much larger clone differs by one base, so this may be a read error. The CDR3, as DNA: TGTGCCAGCAGTATTAGCGGGAGCGCCCACAATGAGCAGTACTTC. This sequence encodes CASSISGSAHNEQYF. The chain uses TRBV25-1 and TRBJ2-5, with 9 bases matching TRBD2. CDR3 size: 15 residues. Germline V gene sequence: CDR1 MGHDK, CDR2 SYGVNS. Trimming cost V 5 bases and J 11 bases; bases outside gene matches: 15.

The rearrangement joins TRBV5-1 to TRBJ2-5; perhaps TRBD1 as D (5 bases). CDR1 and CDR2 (germline): SGHRS, YFSETQ. V gave up 5 bases and J gave up 3 bases, with 8 bases separating them. The CDR3 contains 12 residues. CDR3 nucleotide sequence: TGCGCCAGCAGGGAAGGGGAAGAGACCCAGTACTTC. It translates to CASREGEETQYF. Full variable domain (remainder filled in from reference TRBV5-1 and TRBJ2-5): KAGVTQTPRYLIKTRGQQVTLSCSPISGHRSVSWYQQTPGQGLQFLFEYFSETQRNKGNFPGRFSGRQFSNSRSEMNVSTLELGDSALYLCASREGEETQYFGPGTRLLVL.

This clonotype came up many times. The gene calls are TRBV11-1 and TRBJ2-1, with TRBD1 matching 9 bases. V trimming: 5 bases; J trimming: 4 bases; junction bases outside the gene matches: 6. The length of the CDR3 is 15 residues. The germline V gene has CDR1 SGHAT and CDR2 FQDESV (reference sequence). CDR3 loop: CASSTSGTGYNEQFF. CDR3 nucleotides: TGTGCCAGCAGCACTTCCGGGACAGGGTACAATGAGCAGTTCTTC.

This clonotype was found a few times. The chain combines TRBV29-1 with TRBJ1-1; D is unclear. V dropped 4 bases and J dropped 0 bases, with 12 bases sitting between them. Germline V lookup: CDR1 SQVTM, CDR2 ANQGSEA. This CDR3 has 14 amino acids. The CDR3 here is CSVVPAVMNTEAFF. Here the CDR3 DNA reads TGCAGCGTTGTCCCGGCAGTGATGAACACTGAAGCTTTCTTT.

This clonotype was detected a few times. This may stem from a read error, because a much larger clone lies one nucleotide away. The rearrangement joins TRBV28 to TRBJ2-5; 7 bases fit TRBD1. The CDR3 has 14 amino acids. Per germline, CDR1 MDHEN and CDR2 SYDVKM. The trim removed 8 bases at V and 4 bases at J, leaving 10 bases unmatched. The CDR3 loop reads CASCQTGVAETQYF. CDR3 sequence (DNA): TGTGCCAGCTGTCAAACAGGGGTAGCAGAGACCCAGTACTTC.